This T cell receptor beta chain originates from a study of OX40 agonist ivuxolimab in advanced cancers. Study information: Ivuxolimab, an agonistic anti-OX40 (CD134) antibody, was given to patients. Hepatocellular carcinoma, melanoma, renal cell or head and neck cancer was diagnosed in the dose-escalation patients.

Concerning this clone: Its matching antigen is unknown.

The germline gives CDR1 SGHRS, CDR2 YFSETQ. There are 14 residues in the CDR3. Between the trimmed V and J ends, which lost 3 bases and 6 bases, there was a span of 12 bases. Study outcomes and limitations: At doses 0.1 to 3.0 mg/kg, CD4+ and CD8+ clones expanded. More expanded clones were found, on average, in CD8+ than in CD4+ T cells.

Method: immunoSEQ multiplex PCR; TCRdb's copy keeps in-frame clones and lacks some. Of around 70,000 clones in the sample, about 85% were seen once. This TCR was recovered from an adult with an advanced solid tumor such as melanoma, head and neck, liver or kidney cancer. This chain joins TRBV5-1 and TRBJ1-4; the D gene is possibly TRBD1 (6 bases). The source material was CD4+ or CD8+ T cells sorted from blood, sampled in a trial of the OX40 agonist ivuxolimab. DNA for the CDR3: TGCGCCAGCAGCTGGGGGGCTGAGGATGAAAAACTGTTTTTT. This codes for CASSWGAEDEKLFF.